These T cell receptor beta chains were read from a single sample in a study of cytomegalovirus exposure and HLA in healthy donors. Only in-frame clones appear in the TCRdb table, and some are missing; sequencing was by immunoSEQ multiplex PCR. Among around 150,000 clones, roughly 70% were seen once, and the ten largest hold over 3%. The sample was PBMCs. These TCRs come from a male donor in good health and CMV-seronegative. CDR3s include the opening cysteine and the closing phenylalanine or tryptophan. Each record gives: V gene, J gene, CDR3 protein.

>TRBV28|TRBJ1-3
CASRSTGNTIYF
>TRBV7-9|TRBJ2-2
CASSLAASSPAGELFF
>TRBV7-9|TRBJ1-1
CASSVGQNTEAFF
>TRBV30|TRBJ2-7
CAWSEGQGLGEQYF
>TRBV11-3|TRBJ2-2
CASSPSGTNTGELFF
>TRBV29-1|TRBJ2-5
CSVPETETQYF
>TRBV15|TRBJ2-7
CATSRDLGTEQEQYF
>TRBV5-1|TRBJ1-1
CASSSPGQGNTEAFF
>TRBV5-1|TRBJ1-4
CASSLVGGGEKLFF
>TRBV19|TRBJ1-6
CASSIAGTENSPLHF
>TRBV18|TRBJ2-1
CASSPLGNEQFF
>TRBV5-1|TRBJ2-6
CASSLGAVGANVLTF
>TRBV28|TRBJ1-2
CASTHRTGVGYTF
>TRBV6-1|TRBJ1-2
CASSDRQGINYGYTF
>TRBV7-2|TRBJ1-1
CASSSRSANTEAFF
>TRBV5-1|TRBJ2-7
CASANTIGGDYEQYF
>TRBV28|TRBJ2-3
CASSPASEGNTDTQYF
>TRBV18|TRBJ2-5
CASSPAGETQYF
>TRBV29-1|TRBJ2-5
CSVDAQRQETQYF
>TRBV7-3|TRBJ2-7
CASSPSMRSYEQYF
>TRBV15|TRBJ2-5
CATSPRGRETQYF
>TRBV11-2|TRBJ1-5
CASSPAGESHQPQHF
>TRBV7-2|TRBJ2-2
CASSLGLAVNTGELFF
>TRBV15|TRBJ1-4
CATSRDTGGSEKLFF
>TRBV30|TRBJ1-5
CAWDRQGGNQPQHF
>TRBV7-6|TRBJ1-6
CASSFRSGEVVSPLHF
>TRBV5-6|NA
CASSPVGGASYEQYF
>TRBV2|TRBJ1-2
CASQPTGPPIGYTF
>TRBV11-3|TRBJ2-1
CASSRGGPRENEQFF
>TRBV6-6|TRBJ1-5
CASTRQGPQPQHF
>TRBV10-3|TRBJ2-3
CAISESGDTDTQYF
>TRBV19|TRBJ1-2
CASSTGTGRVYGYTF
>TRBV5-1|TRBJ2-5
CASSLAAGLVGEQYF
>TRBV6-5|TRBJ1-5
CASSLSGFGNQPQHF
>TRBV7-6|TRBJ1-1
CASSLGQSLGTEAFF
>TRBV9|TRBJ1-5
CASSAEGGSNQPQHF
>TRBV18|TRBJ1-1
CASSPGGTDTEAFF
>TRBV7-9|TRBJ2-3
CASSLGDSSTDTQYF